These 18 T cell receptor beta chains were all obtained from the same sample, sequenced in a study of cytomegalovirus exposure and HLA in healthy donors. The PCR ran on 60 Vbeta and 13 Jbeta primers. Only in-frame clones appear in the TCRdb table, and some are missing; sequencing was by immunoSEQ multiplex PCR. The repertoire holds fewer than 250,000 clones, with 82% as singletons. Sequencing input: PBMCs. These receptors came from a man aged 35-49 years in good health and CMV-seropositive.

The chain employs TRBV2 and TRBJ2-1; tentatively, D is TRBD2 (6 bases). This CDR3 is built from 16 residues. Per germline, CDR1 SNHLY and CDR2 FYNNEI. Trimming left V 6 bases short and J 0 bases short, with 15 bases between. CDR3 DNA sequence: TGTGCCAGCAGGGGAGTCGGGGGAAGCTCCTACAATGAGCAGTTCTTC. It is translated as CASRGVGGSSYNEQFF.

This chain joins TRBV27 and TRBJ1-5; D is perhaps TRBD1 (6 bases). This CDR3 is built from 15 residues. Germline CDR1 MNHEY, CDR2 SMNVEV (reference sequence). V was cut by 2 bases and J by 0 bases, with 8 bases left in between. As DNA, the CDR3 is TGTGCCAGCAGTTTAGGGACATCTAGCAATCAGCCCCAGCATTTT. This encodes CASSLGTSSNQPQHF.

The V and J genes are TRBV9 and TRBJ1-1; D is uncertain. The CDR3 runs 15 residues. CDR1 is SGDLS, CDR2 YYNGEE, per germline. With 4 bases removed from V and 0 bases from J, the gap between germline ends came to 13 bases. The CDR3 loop is CASSPPGRLNTEAFF. The CDR3 DNA reads TGTGCCAGCAGCCCCCCTGGGAGGCTGAACACTGAAGCTTTCTTT.

The genes are TRBV7-9 and TRBJ1-4; 8 nucleotides align to TRBD1. There are 17 residues in the CDR3. CDR1 and CDR2 (germline): SEHNR, FQNEAQ (reference sequence). The V segment lost 5 bases and the J segment 0 bases; nucleotides outside the gene matches: 8. Here the CDR3 DNA reads TGTGCCAGCAGCAACTTCCCGACAGGGGCAACTAATGAAAAACTGTTTTTT. It translates to CASSNFPTGATNEKLFF.

This chain uses TRBV7-3 with TRBJ1-1, with a possible D match to TRBD1 (6 bases). This CDR3 is built from 14 residues. CDR1 is SGHTA, CDR2 FQGTGA, per germline. The germline V and J ends were trimmed by 5 bases and 2 bases, with 12 bases remaining between them. In DNA, the CDR3 is TGTGCCAGCAGCCCCTCCAGGGGAAACACTGAAGCTTTCTTT. Amino acid sequence: CASSPSRGNTEAFF.

The count of this clone is one. The genes are TRBV6-5 and TRBJ1-4; 8 bases match TRBD1. CDR3 length: 15 residues. Losses at the gene ends were 6 bases for V and 4 bases for J; bases not matched to a gene: 7. Germline lookup yields CDR1 MNHEY and CDR2 SVGAGI. The CDR3 region is CASSPGQGFNEKLFF. DNA for the CDR3: TGTGCCAGCAGCCCTGGACAGGGTTTTAATGAAAAACTGTTTTTT.

The chain couples TRBV19 to TRBJ1-3; D is ambiguous. V lost 5 bases to trimming and J lost 0 bases, with 11 bases between them. From germline, CDR1 is LNHDA and CDR2 SQIVND (reference sequence). The CDR3 loop spans 15 amino acids. The CDR3 sequence: CASSPGLTSGNTIYF. The CDR3 DNA follows: TGTGCCAGTAGTCCAGGACTGACCTCTGGAAACACCATATATTTT.

This chain links TRBV7-8 with TRBJ1-2; no clear D. Germline V CDR1 and CDR2: SGHVS, FQNEAQ. Trimming stripped 5 bases from V and 8 bases from J, with 12 bases between. CDR3 length: 12 amino acids. CDR3 loop: CASSIGRWGYTF. CDR3 coding DNA: TGTGCCAGCAGCATCGGGAGGTGGGGCTACACCTTC.

This sequence joins TRBV7-6 and TRBJ2-1, with 13 bases that match TRBD2. J gave up 13 bases and V 6 bases, and 18 bases lay outside the gene matches. The CDR3 consists of 17 residues. CDR1 is SGHVS, CDR2 FNYEAQ, per germline. In nucleotides, the CDR3 is TGTGCCAGCAGTTTACTCGCCGGGACTAGCGGGACGAGTATCCAGTTCTTC. Its protein is CASSLLAGTSGTSIQFF.

A single count supports this clone. This sequence joins TRBV19 and TRBJ2-5; no definite D call. This CDR3 spans 12 amino acids. The germline V gene has CDR1 LNHDA and CDR2 SQIVND (reference sequence). Trimming left V 5 bases short and J 1 base short, with 5 bases between. The CDR3 here is CASSFSQETQYF. The CDR3 nucleotides are TGTGCCAGTAGTTTTAGCCAAGAGACCCAGTACTTC.

The count of this clone is one. This rearrangement joins TRBV7-9 to TRBJ1-1; D ambiguous. The CDR3 is 14 residues long. CDR1 is SEHNR, CDR2 FQNEAQ, per germline (reference sequence). Trimming pared 0 bases from V and 4 bases from J, leaving 9 bases between. The CDR3 protein is CASSLAGRSTEAFF. The CDR3 DNA reads TGTGCCAGCAGCTTAGCAGGGAGGAGCACTGAAGCTTTCTTT. Full variable domain (missing parts from reference TRBV7-9 and TRBJ1-1): DTGVSQNPRHKITKRGQNVTFRCDPISEHNRLYWYRQTLGQGPEFLTYFQNEAQLEKSRLLSDRFSAERPKGSFSTLEIQRTEQGDSAMYLCASSLAGRSTEAFFGQGTRLTVV.

The chain links TRBV30 to TRBJ2-1; the D gene is possibly TRBD1 (6 bases). Germline V lookup: CDR1 GTSNPN, CDR2 SVGIG (reference sequence). Trimming shortened V by 3 bases and J by 1 base, and 10 bases separated the two germline ends. There are 14 residues in the CDR3. CDR3: CAWRGADSYNEQFF. CDR3 nucleotide sequence: TGTGCCTGGAGGGGGGCAGATTCCTACAATGAGCAGTTCTTC.

This CDR3 reads CASSQSRDSSATPHYGYTF. The CDR3 nucleotides read TGCGCCAGCAGTCAATCTCGGGACAGCTCCGCGACTCCACACTATGGCTACACCTTC. This chain joins TRBV23-1 and TRBJ1-2, with 7 nucleotides matching TRBD1. TRBV23-1 is reported as an ORF; its role is uncertain. V dropped 0 bases and J dropped 3; count of bases not matched to a gene: 16. The CDR3 spans 19 residues.

This sequence joins TRBV6-1 and TRBJ1-4; the D gene is possibly TRBD1 (6 bases). CDR1 MNHNS and CDR2 SASEGT come from the germline V gene. Trimming took 5 bases from V and 4 from J, leaving 11 bases between them. There are 14 residues in the CDR3. In DNA, the CDR3 is TGTGCCAGCAGTCCCAAGGGGGTTAATGAAAAACTGTTTTTT. Translating it yields CASSPKGVNEKLFF.

The chain uses TRBV29-1 and TRBJ2-1, with D perhaps TRBD2 (5 bases). Trimming shortened V by 6 bases and J by 0 bases, and 9 bases separated the two germline ends. Per the germline V gene, CDR1 is SQVTM and CDR2 is ANQGSEA. CDR3 length: 13 residues. As DNA, the CDR3 is TGCAGCGTCCAAAGCGGCTCCTACAATGAGCAGTTCTTC. This sequence encodes CSVQSGSYNEQFF.

This clone has more than one count but fewer than ten. The chain has TRBV28 and TRBJ1-5, with TRBD1 identical over 9 bases. V shed 2 bases, J shed 4 bases, and the junction held 0 bases outside the gene matches. CDR1 and CDR2 from the germline V gene are MDHEN and SYDVKM. The CDR3 contains 14 residues. The CDR3 nucleotides are TGTGCCAGCAGTTTAGACAGGGGGAATCAGCCCCAGCATTTT. Protein sequence: CASSLDRGNQPQHF.

CDR3 in DNA: TGTGCCAGCTCACCAGGGCAGGCCCCAGACGTTCAGTATTTT. Translated: CASSPGQAPDVQYF. This chain links TRBV18 with TRBJ2-3; unclear D gene. The CDR3 length is 14 residues. V lost 2 bases and J lost 12, with 18 bases in between. Per germline, CDR1 KGHSH and CDR2 LQKENI.

This clone occurred once. J is TRBJ1-2 and V is TRBV7-8; TRBD1 matches 7 bases. V lost 5 bases and J lost 2; bases outside the gene matches: 8. The CDR3 consists of 15 residues. From germline, CDR1 is SGHVS and CDR2 FQNEAQ. CDR3 residues: CASSHRQGNNYGYTF. The CDR3, as DNA: TGTGCCAGCAGCCATCGACAGGGCAACAACTATGGCTACACCTTC.